Detailed here is one TCR beta chain. The antigen remains undetermined. This sample was included in a study of regulatory T cells. Study-level findings and limits: Patient CD8+ T cells trended nonsignificantly toward lower Shannon entropy than control CD8+ cells. Regulatory T cells showed the strongest V-J pair restriction and V/J gene skewing among patient repertoires.

Primers: 52 TRBV forward and 13 TRBJ reverse. The assay was immunoSEQ multiplex PCR, and TCRdb's table has in-frame clones only and misses some. In the table there are 10,000 or so clones, 84% of which are singletons. The germline gives CDR1 MDHEN, CDR2 SYDVKM. The CDR3 sequence is 15 residues long. The ends lost 6 bases at V and 8 bases at J; junction bases unmatched: 7. The gene calls are TRBV28 and TRBJ2-1; 13 nucleotides match TRBD2. This TCR derives from a person aged 18 to 35 with CD3G deficiency. Sequencing was done on a sample of CD8+ T cells sorted from blood. CDR3 coding DNA: TGTGCCAGCAGCACACTAGCGGGAGGGCCGTATGAGCAGTTCTTC. Protein: CASSTLAGGPYEQFF.